These T cell receptor beta chains were read from a single sample in a study of blood T cell repertoires in COVID-19. The protocol was immunoSEQ multiplex PCR, while the TCRdb copy is restricted to in-frame clones and leaves out a portion. The sample lists 200,000 to 250,000 clones; about nine tenths were seen once. The specimen sequenced was PBMCs or T cells enriched from blood (not recorded which). These TCRs come from a woman aged 30 to 39 with acute COVID-19. Both conserved end residues are part of each CDR3. A D gene is named only where the DNA matches it firmly. The size field is filled for only some rows; it gives once, few, many or a size class.

TRBJ2-5 | TRBV19 | . | . | CASTRDFQETQYF | TGTGCCAGTACCAGGGACTTCCAAGAGACCCAGTACTTC
TRBJ1-1 | TRBV5-1 | TRBD1 | . | CASSWGQGGTEAFF | TGCGCCAGCAGCTGGGGACAGGGGGGCACTGAAGCTTTCTTT
TRBJ1-5 | TRBV21-1 | . | . | CASSKGQGPHNQPQHF | TGTGCCAGCAGCAAGGGACAGGGGCCCCACAATCAGCCCCAGCATTTT
TRBJ2-2 | TRBV30 | . | . | CAWSGGQPTGELFF | TGTGCCTGGAGTGGAGGACAGCCCACCGGGGAGCTGTTTTTT
TRBJ2-3 | TRBV28 | . | . | CASSYFEGTISTDTQYF | TGTGCCAGCAGCTACTTCGAGGGGACAATTAGCACAGATACGCAGTATTTT
TRBJ2-5 | TRBV23-1 | . | . | CASSLYKAQWTQYF | TGCGCCAGCAGTCTCTATAAGGCACAGTGGACCCAGTACTTC
TRBJ1-3 | TRBV5-1 | TRBD1 | . | CASSLTGGVGNTIYF | TGCGCCAGCAGCTTGACAGGGGGCGTGGGGAACACCATATATTTT
TRBJ1-1 | TRBV24-1 | . | . | CATSERGGNTEAFF | TGTGCCACCAGTGAACGGGGGGGTAACACTGAAGCTTTCTTT
TRBJ1-6 | TRBV18 | . | . | CASSNRAGGADNSPLHF | TGTGCCAGCTCAAATAGAGCGGGGGGCGCAGATAATTCACCCCTCCACTTT
TRBJ1-1 | TRBV27 | . | . | CASTSGLNTEAFF | TGTGCCAGCACCTCAGGGCTGAACACTGAAGCTTTCTTT
TRBJ1-1 | TRBV19 | TRBD1 | . | CASRDRGTEAFF | TGTGCCAGTAGAGACAGGGGCACTGAAGCTTTCTTT
TRBJ1-2 | TRBV12-3/TRBV12-4 | . | . | CASTPGRIWGYTF | TGTGCCAGCACCCCCGGGAGGATCTGGGGCTACACCTTC
TRBJ1-1 | TRBV3-1/TRBV3-2 | TRBD1 | . | CASSRSDRDFSEAFF | TGTGCCAGCAGCCGGTCCGACAGGGATTTCTCTGAAGCTTTCTTT
TRBJ1-2 | TRBV27 | . | . | CASSRGGNYGYTF | TGTGCCAGCAGCCGCGGGGGGAATTATGGCTACACCTTC
TRBJ1-4 | TRBV4-2 | . | . | CASSQAGQSGTNEKLFF | TGTGCCAGCAGCCAAGCCGGACAATCGGGCACTAATGAAAAACTGTTTTTT
TRBJ1-2 | TRBV6-2/TRBV6-3 | . | . | CASSYSGEDGYGYTF | TGTGCCAGCAGTTACTCCGGGGAAGACGGCTATGGCTACACCTTC
TRBJ1-5 | TRBV12-3/TRBV12-4 | . | once | CASSFLGPQPQHF | TGTGCCAGCAGTTTCTTGGGGCCCCAGCCCCAGCATTTT
TRBJ1-5 | TRBV14 | . | . | CASSPGGGNQPQHF | TGTGCCAGCAGCCCAGGAGGGGGCAATCAGCCCCAGCATTTT
TRBJ2-3 | TRBV5-5 | TRBD2 | . | CASSFSGASTDTQYF | TGTGCCAGCAGCTTTAGCGGGGCTAGCACAGATACGCAGTATTTT
TRBJ2-5 | TRBV7-9 | TRBD1 | . | CASSPGQAAYQETQYF | TGTGCCAGCAGCCCCGGACAGGCTGCGTACCAAGAGACCCAGTACTTC
TRBJ1-5 | TRBV7-9 | TRBD1 | once | CASSPTGLSNQPQHF | TGTGCCAGCAGTCCGACAGGGCTTAGCAATCAGCCCCAGCATTTT
TRBJ1-2 | TRBV19 | . | . | CASNNGPTGGYTF | TGTGCCAGTAATAATGGTCCCACTGGTGGCTACACCTTC
TRBJ2-2 | TRBV9 | TRBD2 | . | CASQVSGGNTGELFF | TGTGCCAGCCAAGTCAGCGGGGGGAACACCGGGGAGCTGTTTTTT
TRBJ2-1 | TRBV5-1 | . | . | CASSFGGGSYNEQFF | TGCGCCAGCAGCTTCGGAGGTGGATCCTACAATGAGCAGTTCTTC
TRBJ1-1 | TRBV5-1 | . | . | CASSLEGVGTEAFF | TGCGCCAGCAGCTTGGAGGGGGTCGGCACTGAAGCTTTCTTT
TRBJ1-2 | TRBV4-1 | . | . | CASSQTTTYGYTF | TGCGCCAGCAGCCAGACGACGACTTATGGCTACACCTTC
TRBJ2-1 | TRBV7-9 | . | . | CASRGQSSYNEQFF | TGTGCCAGCAGGGGCCAGAGCTCCTACAATGAGCAGTTCTTC
TRBJ1-5 | TRBV12-3/TRBV12-4 | . | . | CASSSQASQPQHF | TGTGCCAGCAGTTCCCAGGCGAGTCAGCCCCAGCATTTT
TRBJ1-2 | TRBV5-4 | . | . | CASSLVRDPLGYTF | TGTGCCAGCAGCTTGGTTCGAGATCCGCTAGGCTACACCTTC
TRBJ1-1 | TRBV4-2 | . | . | CASRNFGRVNTEAFF | TGTGCCAGCAGAAATTTCGGCCGGGTGAACACTGAAGCTTTCTTT
TRBJ1-5 | TRBV11-2 | . | once | CASSLLGVGNQPQHF | TGTGCCAGCAGCTTATTAGGGGTAGGCAATCAGCCCCAGCATTTT
TRBJ2-7 | TRBV5-4 | . | . | CASSPGKEQYF | TGTGCCAGCAGCCCGGGTAAGGAGCAGTACTTC
TRBJ2-1 | TRBV5-5 | . | . | CASNPPGAYNEQFF | TGTGCCAGCAACCCCCCGGGGGCCTACAATGAGCAGTTCTTC
TRBJ1-4 | TRBV30 | . | . | CAWSPEQGSELGEKLFF | TGTGCCTGGAGCCCCGAACAGGGAAGTGAACTAGGCGAAAAACTGTTTTTT
TRBJ1-6 | TRBV4-2 | . | few | CASSQDLTLNSPLHF | TGTGCCAGCAGCCAAGATTTGACTCTTAATTCACCCCTCCACTTT
TRBJ2-5 | TRBV11-3 | TRBD1 | . | CASRGTEETQYF | TGTGCCAGCAGAGGGACAGAAGAGACCCAGTACTTC
TRBJ1-2 | TRBV21-1 | . | once | CASRQTGHSFYGYTF | TGTGCCAGCAGACAGACGGGACACTCTTTTTATGGCTACACCTTC
TRBJ1-2 | TRBV19 | . | . | CASSPSGVNYGYTF | TGTGCCAGTAGTCCCTCAGGCGTTAACTATGGCTACACCTTC
TRBJ2-5 | TRBV5-1 | . | . | CASSAQLTHQETQYF | TGCGCCAGCAGCGCACAGCTTACCCACCAAGAGACCCAGTACTTC
TRBJ2-5 | TRBV2 | TRBD2 | . | CASSAGLAGGRETQYF | TGTGCCAGCAGTGCCGGACTAGCGGGGGGTAGGGAGACCCAGTACTTC
TRBJ1-4 | TRBV4-1 | . | . | CASSQDPYRATNEKLFF | TGCGCCAGCAGCCAAGATCCCTACAGGGCGACTAATGAAAAACTGTTTTTT
TRBJ2-6 | TRBV9 | . | . | CASSQGAGANVLTF | TGTGCCAGCAGCCAGGGTGCTGGGGCCAACGTCCTGACTTTC
TRBJ2-1 | TRBV7-2 | . | . | CASSLQRGYNEQFF | TGTGCCAGCAGCTTACAGAGGGGGTACAATGAGCAGTTCTTC
TRBJ2-6 | TRBV2 | . | . | CASSVETSGANVLTF | TGTGCCAGCAGTGTAGAGACATCTGGGGCCAACGTCCTGACTTTC